This TCR beta chain was recovered during a study of shared clonotypes between healthy human individuals. Using immunoSEQ multiplex PCR, the repertoire was profiled, and TCRdb retains in-frame clones only, with some absent. In the table there are 700,000 to 950,000 clones, 90% to 97% of which are singletons. V was clipped by 6 bases and J by 0 bases, with 14 bases between them. This CDR3 is 15 amino acids long. Germline V gives CDR1 SGDLS, CDR2 YYNGEE. Study-wide results and caveats: Memory subsets generally showed lower estimated richness than naive subsets. It was observed that roughly 5.4% of naive CD4 clonotypes were shared across several donors.

To note about this clone: Its antigen is undetermined.

CD45RO-negative cells were positively selected for CCR7, leaving out terminally differentiated effector memory CD45RA+ cells. This clonotype was sampled from a man aged 25-45 years in good health. The chain has TRBV9 and TRBJ2-3, with D perhaps matching TRBD2 (5 bases). The sample consisted of naive CD8+ T cells sorted from blood. The CDR3 here is CASKPLASSTDTQYF. The CDR3 nucleotides read TGTGCCAGCAAACCCCTGGCTAGCAGCACAGATACGCAGTATTTT. The entire variable domain, with the rest obtained from reference TRBV9 and TRBJ2-3, is as follows: DSGVTQTPKHLITATGQRVTLRCSPRSGDLSVYWYQQSLDQGLQFLIQYYNGEERAKGNILERFSAQQFPDLHSELNLSSLELGDSALYFCASKPLASSTDTQYFGPGTRLTVL.